The 2 T cell receptor beta chains presented below share a single source sample, sequenced in a study of blood T cell repertoires in COVID-19. Method: immunoSEQ multiplex PCR; TCRdb's copy keeps in-frame clones and lacks some. The sample lists some 490,000 clones, more than 85% occurring once. Sequencing was performed on PBMCs or T cells enriched from blood (not recorded which). Receptor source: a woman aged 60 to 75 who had recovered from COVID-19.

CDR3 nucleotides: TGTGCCAGCAGCCCGGAGAATGAGCAGTTCTTC. Translating it yields CASSPENEQFF. This chain joins TRBV7-8 and TRBJ2-1; no clear D. The CDR3 totals 11 residues. The V gene lost 5 bases and the J gene lost 7 bases, with 6 bases spanning the gap. Germline CDR1 reads SGHVS; CDR2 reads FQNEAQ.

The J gene is TRBJ2-1, the V gene TRBV2; 9 nucleotides align to TRBD2. The germline V gene encodes CDR1 SNHLY and CDR2 FYNNEI. The CDR3 sequence is 16 residues long. Unmatched junction bases numbered 10, after V lost 6 bases and J lost 4 bases. The CDR3 here is CASSPNGLAGYNEQFF. The CDR3 coding sequence is TGTGCCAGCAGCCCCAATGGGCTAGCGGGGTACAATGAGCAGTTCTTC.